This T cell receptor beta chain is drawn from a study of CD8 T cells in ankylosing spondylitis. Study observations and caveats: Ankylosing spondylitis blood seemed to carry a telltale TCR beta motif made of under ten highly homologous variants. Matched synovial fluid from ankylosing spondylitis patients was reported to be enriched for disease-linked clones.

Of note for this clonotype: As yet, its antigen is unknown.

Quantitative 5'-RACE with molecular barcodes was used to make the TCR beta libraries. One entry per CDR3 protein, called by TCRdb with MiXCR from the 5' RACE reads. The sample holds 450,000 or so distinct CDR3 sequences, 25% to 30% seen once. Germline V gives CDR1 SGHRS, CDR2 YFSETQ. Losses at the gene ends were 0 bases for V and 3 bases for J; bases not matched to a gene: 5. The CDR3 extends over 15 amino acids. The chain couples TRBV5-1 to TRBJ1-1; TRBD1 agrees at 7 bases. The TCR sequence derives from a male donor with ankylosing spondylitis. The sequenced sample consisted of blood, either unsorted or a sorted T cell fraction (not recorded which). The DNA for the CDR3 is TGCGCCAGCAGCTTGGATCCAGGGGGGGACACTGAAGCTTTCTTT. This translates into CASSLDPGGDTEAFF.